A selection of T cell receptor beta chains follows, all from one sample in a study of cytomegalovirus exposure and HLA in healthy donors. Sequenced by immunoSEQ multiplex PCR; TCRdb stores in-frame clones only, minus some. This table has 150,000 or so clones, 80% appearing once. Sequenced: PBMCs. The receptors were gathered from a middle-aged woman in good health and CMV-seropositive. Each CDR3 is given with its conserved first and last residue.

v_call	j_call	cdr3_length	cdr3_aa
TRBV29-1	TRBJ2-7	13	CSVLSGLSYGQYF
TRBV9	TRBJ1-5	15	CASSPGQGFSQPQHF
TRBV19	TRBJ2-2	12	CAVKTDTGELFF
TRBV27	TRBJ1-2	14	CASSLRGTNYGYTF
TRBV11-3	TRBJ2-2	15	CASSFGGRNTGELFF
TRBV20-1	TRBJ1-4	11	CSASKGEKLFF
TRBV5-1	TRBJ2-7	15	CASSSRDRISYEQYF
TRBV28	TRBJ2-5	15	CASQGAGPRGETQYF
TRBV7-9	TRBJ1-1	16	CASSTNRGGFDTEAFF
TRBV28	TRBJ2-2	14	CASRGTGNTGELFF
TRBV9	TRBJ2-1	14	CASTLAGVGNEQFF
TRBV11-2	TRBJ2-7	15	CASSFGQGAIYEQYF
TRBV2	TRBJ2-5	14	CASRSADRDETQYF
TRBV30	TRBJ1-5	16	CAWSRGVFGGNQPQHF
TRBV10-3	TRBJ2-2	19	CAISDPAGVVSGNTGELFF
TRBV4-2	TRBJ2-2	20	CASSQDYAGLAGLNTGELFF
TRBV30	TRBJ2-2	15	CAWNAGTSATGELFF
TRBV27	TRBJ1-1	18	CASRAGALGARSNTEAFF
TRBV10-2	TRBJ2-3	15	CASSEFGGATDTQYF
TRBV25-1	TRBJ2-2	16	CASSVGTGGNTGELFF
TRBV14	TRBJ2-3	15	CASSRTSGFTDTQYF
TRBV9	TRBJ2-5	14	CASSVLPRGETQYF
TRBV11-2	TRBJ1-1	14	CASSLVPLGTEAFF
TRBV30	TRBJ2-6	17	CAWSAPPGRVGANVLTF
TRBV18	TRBJ2-1	12	CASSPESRDQFF
TRBV6-5	TRBJ2-2	14	CASSGTGNTGELFF
TRBV5-1	TRBJ2-1	15	CASSLGLAGDNEQFF
TRBV6-5	TRBJ2-7	16	CASSYLGVDLRYEQYF
TRBV5-8	TRBJ2-7	15	CASSLVQGFDYEQYF
TRBV27	TRBJ1-1	17	CASSLRTGARWGTEAFF
TRBV28	TRBJ1-1	13	CASSPQMNTEAFF
TRBV30	TRBJ1-3	14	CAWSVSVSGNTIYF
TRBV19	TRBJ1-1	13	CATTGMWYTEAFF
TRBV2	TRBJ1-1	16	CASSEAHGQPNTEAFF
TRBV7-3	TRBJ2-1	15	CASSLRQVSYNEQFF
TRBV4-1	TRBJ2-2	15	CASSQIPQASGELFF
TRBV9	TRBJ2-2	14	CASSPPVETGELFF
TRBV5-4	TRBJ2-1	16	CASSTGRSSGSLAQFF
TRBV6-1	TRBJ1-1	15	CASSDGAGSNTEAFF
TRBV27	TRBJ2-5	13	CASSEQGRETQYF
TRBV7-2	TRBJ2-5	16	CASSPQTIAGGGEQYF
TRBV2	TRBJ1-3	12	CASGQGGNTIYF
TRBV13	TRBJ1-2	15	CASSLGAGGTYGYTF
TRBV2	TRBJ1-5	14	CASSRDRGNQPQHF
TRBV27	TRBJ2-7	15	CASNPRGAGSYEQYF
TRBV28	TRBJ2-6	18	CASRPLRGARDGANVLTF
TRBV6-1	TRBJ2-1	15	CASSYRGGTYNEQFF
TRBV2	TRBJ1-4	14	CASRGTGRGEKLFF
TRBV11-1	TRBJ1-2	15	CASSQDRRTNYGYTF
TRBV5-4	TRBJ2-7	13	CASSLDGSYEQYF
TRBV6-5	TRBJ1-1	14	CASSFDRANTEAFF
TRBV9	TRBJ2-5	15	CASSVGQGVGETQYF
TRBV9	TRBJ2-2	15	CASSPVGRRAGELFF
TRBV4-2	TRBJ2-5	13	CASSPNVRETQYF
TRBV25-1	TRBJ2-7	13	CARIRDRGREQYF